Listed below are T cell receptor beta chains from one sample, sequenced in a study of blood T cell repertoires in COVID-19. Method: immunoSEQ multiplex PCR; TCRdb's copy keeps in-frame clones and lacks some. The profile shows fewer than 450,000 clones, more than 75% of them singletons. Sequenced input: peripheral blood. The receptors shown here come from a woman aged 45 to 65 with COVID-19, enrolled during active disease. Each CDR3 is given with its conserved first and last residue. The D gene is left open where the match is weak. The listing skips clone size in some rows; elsewhere it reads once, few, many or a size class.

>NA|once|TRBV30|TRBJ1-2
CAWSVLTRVGYVGYTF
TGTGCCTGGAGTGTACTCACGAGGGTGGGATATGTCGGCTACACCTTC
>NA|NA|TRBV5-1|TRBJ1-1
CASSLTGNTEAFF
TGCGCCAGCAGCTTGACGGGAAACACTGAAGCTTTCTTT
>NA|NA|TRBV5-4|TRBJ2-2
CASSLIFAGNTGELFF
TGTGCCAGCAGCTTAATATTTGCAGGGAACACCGGGGAGCTGTTTTTT
>NA|NA|TRBV12-5|TRBJ2-3
CASGLPRGYTDTQYF
TGTGCTAGTGGTTTGCCGCGGGGATACACAGATACGCAGTATTTT
>TRBD2|NA|TRBV5-4|TRBJ2-1
CASSLASGRDNEQFF
TGTGCCAGCAGCTTGGCTAGCGGGAGGGACAATGAGCAGTTCTTC
>NA|NA|TRBV4-2|TRBJ1-3
CASRQAGKTGNTIYF
TGTGCCAGCAGACAGGCAGGGAAAACTGGAAACACCATATATTTT
>TRBD2|NA|TRBV6-5|TRBJ2-1
CASSSGLTRRSEQFF
TGTGCCAGCAGTTCGGGACTAACCCGGAGGTCTGAGCAGTTCTTC
>NA|NA|TRBV2|TRBJ2-1
CASTGYNEQFF
TGTGCCAGCACAGGCTACAATGAGCAGTTCTTC
>NA|NA|TRBV30|TRBJ2-2
CAWSPDSYTGELFF
TGTGCCTGGAGTCCCGACAGTTACACCGGGGAGCTGTTTTTT
>TRBD2|once|TRBV5-4|TRBJ2-1
CASSPTSGRYNEQFF
TGTGCCAGCAGCCCTACTAGCGGGAGGTACAATGAGCAGTTCTTC
>NA|NA|TRBV18|TRBJ1-2
CASSPATGPIVYGYTF
TGTGCCAGCTCACCCGCTACAGGGCCTATAGTCTATGGCTACACCTTC
>NA|NA|TRBV7-6|TRBJ2-7
CASSFSGRTEEQYF
TGTGCCAGCAGCTTCAGCGGGCGCACCGAGGAGCAGTACTTC
>TRBD1|once|TRBV13|TRBJ2-7
CASSLGDRGGPHYEQYF
TGTGCCAGCAGCTTGGGAGACAGGGGGGGACCGCACTACGAGCAGTACTTC
>NA|NA|TRBV7-2|TRBJ1-2
CASSLFKRQVNYGYTF
TGTGCCAGCAGCTTATTCAAAAGACAGGTGAACTATGGCTACACCTTC
>NA|NA|TRBV27|TRBJ1-6
CASTAVPGYNSPLHF
TGTGCCAGCACCGCTGTCCCAGGCTATAATTCACCCCTCCACTTT
>TRBD1|NA|TRBV5-1|TRBJ1-2
CASSTGQTRDYGYTF
TGCGCCAGCAGCACGGGACAGACGAGGGACTATGGCTACACCTTC
>NA|NA|TRBV4-2|TRBJ1-4
CASSQDWGDNEKLFF
TGTGCCAGCAGCCAAGATTGGGGAGACAATGAAAAACTGTTTTTT
>TRBD2|NA|TRBV6-6|TRBJ2-7
CASSSALAGVEYF
TGTGCCAGCAGTAGTGCCTTAGCGGGAGTCGAGTACTTC
>NA|NA|TRBV5-1|TRBJ2-1
CASSRGASYNEQFF
TGCGCCAGCAGCCGCGGGGCTTCCTACAATGAGCAGTTCTTC
>NA|NA|TRBV18|TRBJ2-7
CASSPQGEIAYEQYF
TGTGCCAGCTCACCACAAGGGGAAATAGCCTACGAGCAGTACTTC
>TRBD2|NA|TRBV2|TRBJ2-7
CASSLGTSGTYEQYF
TGTGCCAGCAGTCTCGGGACTAGCGGGACATACGAGCAGTACTTC
>TRBD1|NA|TRBV6-1|TRBJ2-7
CASSARKTGGSSYEQYF
TGTGCCAGCAGTGCCCGGAAAACAGGGGGCAGCTCCTACGAGCAGTACTTC
>NA|NA|TRBV5-4|TRBJ1-4
CASSLLGGATNEKLFF
TGTGCCAGCAGCTTGTTAGGAGGGGCAACTAATGAAAAACTGTTTTTT
>TRBD1|NA|TRBV5-4|TRBJ2-5
CASSDTPRGNGETQYF
TGTGCCAGCAGCGATACACCCAGGGGGAACGGAGAGACCCAGTACTTC
>NA|NA|TRBV3-1/TRBV3-2|TRBJ2-5
CASSPRGGSRAETQYF
TGTGCCAGCAGCCCCAGGGGCGGGAGTCGGGCGGAGACCCAGTACTTC
>TRBD2|NA|TRBV6-5|TRBJ2-1
CASSLVLAVNEQFF
TGTGCCAGCAGTTTGGTCCTAGCGGTTAATGAGCAGTTCTTC
>TRBD1|NA|TRBV2|TRBJ2-7
CASKVQGAAYEQYF
TGTGCCAGCAAAGTACAGGGGGCGGCCTACGAGCAGTACTTC